This TCR beta chain was obtained from a study of T cell clonality in common variable immunodeficiency. Notes on the study in general: Fewer deletions and N-nucleotide insertions were reportedly seen in common variable immunodeficiency TCR beta sequences.

The CDR3 spans 14 residues. V gave up 3 bases and J gave up 5 bases; unmatched junction bases: 4. The germline gives CDR1 DFQATT, CDR2 SNEGSKA (reference sequence). In its sample, this clone was seen many times. Its antigen is unidentified. The CDR3 end lies 3 residues beyond the end of the read and is filled in from the germline J gene. Measured with immunoSEQ multiplex PCR; TCRdb has only the in-frame clones, and not every one. In total the sample includes around 45,000 clones, none of them seen once. The rearrangement uses TRBV20-1 and TRBJ2-5; TRBD1 agrees at 12 bases. The specimen was peripheral blood mononuclear cells. The TCR comes from a person aged 18 to 75 in good health. CDR3 sequence: CSARGTGGPETQYF. The CDR3 bases that were read are TGCAGTGCTAGGGGGACAGGGGGCCCGGAGACC.